These 6 T cell receptor beta chains originate from one sample sequenced in a study of blood T cell repertoires in COVID-19. Assay used: immunoSEQ multiplex PCR; TCRdb lists only in-frame clones, some missing. The profile shows 90,000 to 100,000 clones, roughly nine tenths of them singletons. Sequencing was done on a sample of peripheral blood. The receptors were gathered from a man aged 65 to 79 with acute or convalescent COVID-19.

The genes are TRBV9 and TRBJ1-4; 8 bases agree with TRBD1. CDR1 is SGDLS and CDR2 is YYNGEE in the germline V gene. The CDR3 covers 15 residues. V trimming: 3 bases; J trimming: 2 bases; junction bases outside the gene matches: 3. CDR3 coding DNA: TGTGCCAGCAGCGCTAGGACAGGGACTAATGAAAAACTGTTTTTT. This gives the protein CASSARTGTNEKLFF.

This sequence joins TRBV5-6 and TRBJ1-2; possible D gene TRBD1, 5 bases. The CDR3 is 12 amino acids. Germline values: CDR1 SGHDT, CDR2 YYEEEE. The V end was cut by 3 bases, the J end by 4 bases, with 7 bases between. The CDR3 DNA reads TGTGCCAGCAGCTCAGGGCGCTATGGCTACACCTTC. Protein: CASSSGRYGYTF.

The J gene is TRBJ2-7, the V gene TRBV6-8, with 7 bases matching TRBD2. This CDR3 is 14 amino acids long. The germline CDR1 and CDR2 sequences are MNHGY and SAAAGT. V was clipped by 10 bases and J by 0 bases; unmatched bases: 9. In DNA, the CDR3 is TGTGCCACTACGGGAGGCAGGCCCTCCTACGAGCAGTACGTC. Protein product: CATTGGRPSYEQYV.

The V call is TRBV28, the J call TRBJ2-1, with 9 bases matching TRBD2. The J segment lost 5 bases and the V segment lost 3 bases, leaving 2 bases of the junction unmatched. Germline CDR1 MDHEN, CDR2 SYDVKM. CDR3 length equals 14 residues. The CDR3 is CASSFSSGDNEQFF. Here the CDR3 DNA reads TGTGCCAGCAGTTTTTCTAGCGGGGACAATGAGCAGTTCTTC.

The chain employs TRBV5-6 and TRBJ1-5; TRBD1 is a possible D gene (5 bases). CDR3 length: 15 residues. V was shortened by 4 bases and J by 0 bases, with 11 bases between the two germline ends. The germline CDR1 and CDR2 sequences are SGHDT and YYEEEE. CDR3 coding DNA: TGTGCCAGCAGCCTCCAGACAGCTAGCAATCAGCCCCAGCATTTT. As protein: CASSLQTASNQPQHF.

The CDR3 region is CASSPPRSGFNYGYTF. The CDR3 coding sequence is TGTGCCAGTAGTCCCCCCAGGTCGGGGTTCAACTATGGCTACACCTTC. J is TRBJ1-2 and V is TRBV19; D is unresolved. V lost 5 bases and J 2 bases, leaving 18 bases between the germline ends. Germline V gene lookup returns CDR1 LNHDA and CDR2 SQIVND (reference sequence). This CDR3 has 16 amino acids. The variable domain in full, completed from reference TRBV19 and TRBJ1-2, reads DGGITQSPKYLFRKEGQNVTLSCEQNLNHDAMYWYRQDPGQGLRLIYYSQIVNDFQKGDIAEGYSVSREKKESFPLTVTSAQKNPTAFYLCASSPPRSGFNYGYTFGSGTRLTVV.